The 24 T cell receptor beta chains reported below all come from one sample, sequenced in a study of identical twins. TCRdb redid the calling of the 5' RACE reads with MiXCR, one entry per CDR3 protein. Of 500,000 to 650,000 distinct CDR3 sequences detected, approximately 20% appear once; the ten largest clones hold around 0.47%. The sample was also linked to a second study, of yellow fever vaccine responses in identical twins.

Sequenced: CD4+ T cells sorted from blood. The receptors stem from a young woman in good health.

The rearrangement links TRBV7-2 to TRBJ2-2; unclear D gene. The CDR3 loop spans 15 amino acids. Trimming took 5 bases from V and 2 from J, leaving 12 bases between them. Germline assignment: CDR1 SGHTA and CDR2 FQGNSA. The CDR3 coding sequence is TGTGCCAGCAGCCCTTACACGGCTAACACCGGGGAGCTGTTTTTT. Amino acid sequence: CASSPYTANTGELFF.

This clonotype came up a few times. The genes are TRBV5-8 and TRBJ1-4; the D is unclear. This CDR3 is built from 15 residues. Germline assignment: CDR1 SGHTS and CDR2 YDEGEE. Trimming cost V 4 bases and J 8 bases, with 18 bases left between them. DNA of the CDR3: TGTGCCAGCAGCCCCGACATTCCGAGGGAAGAAAAACTGTTTTTT. It yields the protein CASSPDIPREEKLFF.

In this sample, this clonotype turned up a few times. The genes are TRBV7-3 and TRBJ2-1; 14 bases are shared with TRBD2. The V gene's germline CDR1 is SGHTA and CDR2 FQGTGA. The ends lost 5 bases at V and 1 base at J; junction bases unmatched: 10. CDR3 length: 19 amino acids. CDR3 loop: CASSTPGLAGVSSYNEQFF. The CDR3 DNA is TGTGCCAGCAGCACACCGGGACTAGCGGGAGTGTCGTCCTACAATGAGCAGTTCTTC.

V usage is TRBV12-3 or TRBV12-4 and J usage is TRBJ2-5, with a tentative D call TRBD1 (5 bases). This CDR3 is built from 14 residues. Trimming pared 3 bases from V and 4 bases from J, leaving 12 bases between. As DNA, the CDR3 is TGTGCCAGCAGTTTGTGGCAGGGTGTAGAGACCCAGTACTTC. This encodes CASSLWQGVETQYF.

The chain recombines TRBV20-1 with TRBJ2-1, with D possibly being TRBD1 or TRBD2 (5 bases each). The germline gives CDR1 DFQATT, CDR2 SNEGSKA (reference sequence). Trimming took off 7 bases at V and 0 bases at J, with 16 bases between the two ends. The length of the CDR3 is 15 residues. The CDR3 is CSVHRGRSSYNEQFF. The CDR3 DNA sequence: TGCAGTGTCCATCGGGGCCGGAGCTCCTACAATGAGCAGTTCTTC.

The chain employs TRBV20-1 and TRBJ2-2; no reliable D call. V gave up 2 bases and J gave up 6 bases, with 19 bases separating them. The V gene's germline CDR1 is DFQATT and CDR2 SNEGSKA (reference sequence). The length of the CDR3 is 16 residues. In DNA form, the CDR3 reads TGCAGTGCTAGAAGTCCGGCCCATGCCCTTTCCGGGGAGCTGTTTTTT. Its translation is CSARSPAHALSGELFF.

The J gene is TRBJ1-1, the V gene TRBV10-3; TRBD1 matches at 11 bases. V was clipped by 8 bases and J by 1 base; unmatched bases: 0. CDR3 length: 13 amino acids. CDR1 is ENHRY, CDR2 SYGVKD, per germline. The CDR3 region has the DNA TGTGCCATCGGGACAGGGGGGAACACTGAAGCTTTCTTT. Protein: CAIGTGGNTEAFF.

This chain connects TRBV4-1 to TRBJ2-1, with 13 bases fitting TRBD2. The CDR3 consists of 17 residues. The V gene end was trimmed by 1 base and the J gene end by 5 bases; junction bases not matched to a gene: 5. Germline values: CDR1 MGHRA, CDR2 YSYEKL. Here the CDR3 DNA reads TGCGCCAGCAGCCAAGTTCTGGGGACTAGCGGGAACAATGAGCAGTTCTTC. Translation gives CASSQVLGTSGNNEQFF.

The chain is built from TRBV20-1 and TRBJ2-1; 7 bases line up with TRBD1. V was clipped by 0 bases and J by 4 bases; unmatched bases: 3. The CDR3 spans 14 residues. The germline gives CDR1 DFQATT, CDR2 SNEGSKA (reference sequence). CDR3 region: CSARDRGQYNEQFF. In DNA, the CDR3 is TGCAGTGCTAGAGATCGGGGACAGTACAATGAGCAGTTCTTC.

The V call is TRBV6-1, the J call TRBJ1-3; no firm D call. Trimming took 6 bases from V and 2 from J, leaving 14 bases between them. The CDR3 has 15 residues. Germline V gene sequence: CDR1 MNHNS, CDR2 SASEGT. The CDR3 here is CASSLSQTTGNTIYF. The CDR3 nucleotides are TGTGCCAGCAGCCTTTCACAAACAACTGGAAACACCATATATTTT.

The chain uses TRBV10-3 and TRBJ1-1; TRBD1 matches at 7 bases. V dropped 6 bases and J dropped 1; count of bases not matched to a gene: 5. The germline CDR1 and CDR2 sequences are ENHRY and SYGVKD. The CDR3 has 14 amino acids. In DNA, the CDR3 is TGTGCCATCAGGACCGGGACAGAGAACACTGAAGCTTTCTTT. It encodes CAIRTGTENTEAFF.

This clonotype was seen a single time. The chain links TRBV7-8 to TRBJ2-7; 9 nucleotides line up with TRBD2. The CDR3 extends over 16 amino acids. V shed 0 bases, J shed 6 bases, and the junction held 9 bases outside the gene matches. In germline, CDR1 is SGHVS, CDR2 FQNEAQ. CDR3 region: CASSLARVAGAREQYF. The CDR3 DNA sequence: TGTGCCAGCAGCTTAGCGCGGGTAGCGGGAGCTCGCGAGCAGTACTTC.

The chain recombines TRBV3-1 with TRBJ2-7; D uncertain. This CDR3 has 15 amino acids. V lost 1 base and J 3 bases, leaving 13 bases between the germline ends. CDR1 and CDR2 (germline): LGHDT, YNNKEL (reference sequence). The CDR3 is CASSQGSGVGYEQYF. The CDR3 DNA is TGTGCCAGCAGCCAAGGATCCGGAGTCGGCTACGAGCAGTACTTC.

This clonotype showed up just a few times. The V gene is TRBV4-1, the J gene TRBJ2-2; D remains unclear. Trimming took 3 bases from V and 0 from J, leaving 5 bases between them. The CDR3 has 14 residues. Germline V gene lookup returns CDR1 MGHRA and CDR2 YSYEKL. The CDR3 region is CASSHRTNTGELFF. The CDR3 DNA sequence: TGCGCCAGCAGCCATAGGACGAACACCGGGGAGCTGTTTTTT.

This clonotype was picked up a small number of times. The rearrangement joins TRBV12-3 or TRBV12-4 to TRBJ1-1, with TRBD1 as a possible D gene (5 bases). There are 13 residues in the CDR3. The ends were cut back, 1 base at V and 5 bases at J, with 8 bases in the middle. The CDR3 DNA reads as TGTGCCAGCAGTTTAGACGAGGGGACTGAAGCTTTCTTT. Its protein product is CASSLDEGTEAFF.

This clonotype has a handful of counts. The genes are TRBV12-3 or TRBV12-4 and TRBJ1-4, with D uncertain. CDR3 length: 15 amino acids. Trimming left V 6 bases short and J 4 bases short, with 15 bases between. The CDR3 sequence is CASSRGVGLNEKLFF. CDR3 sequence (DNA): TGTGCCAGCAGCCGCGGAGTGGGCCTTAATGAAAAACTGTTTTTT.

Only a few counts were recorded for this clonotype. J is TRBJ2-3 and V is TRBV12-3 or TRBV12-4, with TRBD1 matching 7 bases. With V trimmed by 7 bases and J by 0 bases, 7 bases remained unmatched. The CDR3 runs 15 residues. CDR3 DNA: TGTGCCAGCACCCCAAGGACAGGAAGCACAGATACGCAGTATTTT. It yields the protein CASTPRTGSTDTQYF.

A few counts support this clonotype. The chain combines TRBV5-1 with TRBJ2-2, with a tentative D call TRBD2 (5 bases). CDR3 length equals 15 residues. Germline V CDR1 and CDR2: SGHRS, YFSETQ. With 2 bases removed from V and 1 base from J, the gap between germline ends came to 9 bases. The CDR3 DNA reads as TGCGCCAGCAGCTTCCCGGGAAAGAACACCGGGGAGCTGTTTTTT. The encoded protein is CASSFPGKNTGELFF.

This clonotype was seen more than once but under ten times. The chain combines TRBV12-3 or TRBV12-4 with TRBJ1-5, with 9 bases lining up with TRBD1. The V gene end was trimmed by 5 bases and the J gene end by 10 bases; junction bases not matched to a gene: 3. The CDR3 length is 12 residues. The CDR3 DNA is TGTGCCAGCAGTCCACAGGGGGCACCCCAGCATTTT. It codes for CASSPQGAPQHF.

The chain is built from TRBV5-1 and TRBJ2-3, with 8 bases identical to TRBD1. Looked up from germline, CDR1 is SGHRS and CDR2 is YFSETQ. V was clipped by 1 base and J by 4 bases; unmatched bases: 2. This CDR3 region has 14 residues. The CDR3 is CASSLQGAADTQYF. In DNA, the CDR3 is TGCGCCAGCAGCTTGCAGGGGGCGGCAGATACGCAGTATTTT.

The chain employs TRBV7-9 and TRBJ1-6; the match to TRBD1 covers 8 bases. The CDR3 length is 16 residues. From germline, CDR1 is SEHNR and CDR2 FQNEAQ (reference sequence). V shed 6 bases and J 3 bases; nucleotides not matched to a gene: 7. The CDR3, as DNA: TGTGCCAGCAGATTGGGGACAGGCGGCTATAATTCACCCCTCCACTTT. Translating gives CASRLGTGGYNSPLHF. Variable domain in full (rest from reference TRBV7-9 and TRBJ1-6): DTGVSQNPRHKITKRGQNVTFRCDPISEHNRLYWYRQTLGQGPEFLTYFQNEAQLEKSRLLSDRFSAERPKGSFSTLEIQRTEQGDSAMYLCASRLGTGGYNSPLHFGNGTRLTVT.

This rearrangement joins TRBV5-1 to TRBJ2-1; D might be TRBD1 (6 bases). V was pared by 5 bases and J by 6 bases, with 18 bases between. The CDR3 consists of 15 residues. Germline V gene sequence: CDR1 SGHRS, CDR2 YFSETQ. DNA for the CDR3: TGCGCCAGCAGATCGGAACCGGGACACTCCAATGAGCAGTTCTTC. This encodes CASRSEPGHSNEQFF.

V usage is TRBV20-1 and J usage is TRBJ2-7; no clear D gene. Germline V CDR1 and CDR2: DFQATT, SNEGSKA (reference sequence). The CDR3 consists of 12 residues. CDR3 in DNA: TGCAGCATAGGCAGTTCTTCCTACGAGCAGTACTTC. Its protein product is CSIGSSSYEQYF.

This clonotype was counted between two and nine times. This chain uses TRBV5-1 with TRBJ2-1; TRBD1 or TRBD2 may be the D gene (5 bases each). V was trimmed by 4 bases and J by 8 bases, leaving 16 bases between them. Germline V lookup: CDR1 SGHRS, CDR2 YFSETQ. The CDR3 contains 14 residues. This CDR3 reads CASSQRDLGDEQFF. The CDR3 DNA is TGCGCCAGCAGCCAAAGGGACCTGGGCGATGAGCAGTTCTTC.